This T cell receptor (beta chain) emerged from a study of shared clonotypes between healthy human individuals. Study as a whole: Per-donor plates numbered three CD4 naive, three CD4 memory, two CD8 naive and one CD8 memory.

Study results and caveats: Naive subsets typically showed greater estimated richness than memory subsets. When compared with the clonotypes that were shared by all four sorted-subset donors, the non-shared clonotypes turned out to have lower generation probabilities. Represented diversity, genetic and exposure-history alike, was limited by few donors.

Here immunoSEQ multiplex PCR was the method, and the copy in TCRdb shows in-frame clones only, minus some. The sample lists under 2.5 million clones, around 93% occurring once. Concerning this clone itself: The antigen is unknown.

The V segment lost 1 base and the J segment 2 bases; nucleotides outside the gene matches: 3. Per the germline V gene, CDR1 is SGHTA and CDR2 is FQGNSA. CDR3 size: 15 residues. The V call is TRBV7-2, the J call TRBJ2-3, with 7 bases lining up with TRBD2. This clonotype was obtained from a man between 18 and 35 years old in good health. Some clones in this sample may be carry-over from other donors' samples. The specimen sequenced was naive CD4+ T cells from PBMCs. Subset: CD45RA+ positively selected. The CDR3 sequence is CASSLGDYLTDTQYF. In DNA, the CDR3 is TGTGCCAGCAGCTTAGGGGACTACCTCACAGATACGCAGTATTTT.